Below are 22 T cell receptor beta chains sequenced from a single sample in a study of blood T cell repertoires in COVID-19. Profiling relied on immunoSEQ multiplex PCR, and the TCRdb table lists in-frame clones only, not all of them. The sample has 59,000 or so clones; less than 85% are singletons. Sample: peripheral blood. The receptors shown here come from a human donor in a cohort sampled during active COVID-19.

The V gene is TRBV2, the J gene TRBJ2-5; 10 nucleotides align to TRBD2. The CDR3 is made up of 15 amino acids. Germline V gives CDR1 SNHLY, CDR2 FYNNEI. With V trimmed by 6 bases and J by 1 base, 5 bases remained unmatched. The CDR3: CASRTSGVFQETQYF. The DNA for the CDR3 is TGTGCCAGCAGAACTAGCGGGGTCTTCCAAGAGACCCAGTACTTC. The whole variable domain, filled in from reference TRBV2 and TRBJ2-5, reads EPEVTQTPSHQVTQMGQEVILRCVPISNHLYFYWYRQILGQKVEFLVSFYNNEISEKSEIFDDQFSVERPDGSNFTLKIRSTKLEDSAMYFCASRTSGVFQETQYFGPGTRLLVL.

This clone was counted a single time. This chain joins TRBV4-3 and TRBJ1-1; D remains unclear. V gave up 4 bases and J gave up 2 bases, with 14 bases separating them. The CDR3 has 15 amino acids. The germline CDR1 and CDR2 sequences are LGHNA and YSLEER. In nucleotides, the CDR3 is TGCGCCAGCAGCCCGACCGGACTGCGAAACACTGAAGCTTTCTTT. Residues: CASSPTGLRNTEAFF.

The V call is TRBV7-9, the J call TRBJ2-1; 10 positions match TRBD1. Germline assignment: CDR1 SEHNR and CDR2 FQNEAQ (reference sequence). The CDR3 has 15 residues. The V and J ends lost 5 bases and 6 bases, in that order; junction bases with no gene match: 7. CDR3 nucleotides: TGTGCCAGCAGCCTCGGGACAGGGGATACCAATGAGCAGTTCTTC. This gives the protein CASSLGTGDTNEQFF.

CDR3 amino acids: CASRLAGSDTQYF. The CDR3 DNA is TGTGCCAGTAGACTAGCGGGGTCAGATACGCAGTATTTT. The chain is built from TRBV19 and TRBJ2-3, with TRBD2 matching 10 bases. The V gene end was trimmed by 6 bases and the J gene end by 4 bases; junction bases not matched to a gene: 1. The germline V gene has CDR1 LNHDA and CDR2 SQIVND (reference sequence). This CDR3 is 13 amino acids long.

The rearrangement links TRBV11-1 to TRBJ1-1, with TRBD1 identical over 7 bases. This CDR3 is built from 14 residues. Germline-derived CDR1 and CDR2 are SGHAT and FQDESV (reference sequence). V was clipped by 5 bases and J by 1 base; unmatched bases: 4. CDR3 in amino acids: CASSERTGNTEAFF. The CDR3 coding sequence is TGTGCCAGCAGCGAGCGGACAGGGAACACTGAAGCTTTCTTT.

The chain has TRBV4-2 and TRBJ2-6; 8 bases line up with TRBD2. Germline values: CDR1 LGHNA, CDR2 YNFKEQ. This CDR3 spans 18 amino acids. V lost 4 bases and J lost 0; bases outside the gene matches: 8. The CDR3 spells CASSPGGTQDSGANVLTF. In DNA form, the CDR3 reads TGTGCCAGCAGCCCGGGGGGGACCCAGGACTCTGGGGCCAACGTCCTGACTTTC.

The rearrangement links TRBV7-9 to TRBJ2-3, with TRBD2 matching over 13 bases. This CDR3 has 19 residues. V was pared by 5 bases and J by 0 bases, with 11 bases of the junction left unmatched. The germline gives CDR1 SEHNR, CDR2 FQNEAQ (reference sequence). The CDR3 bases are TGTGCCAGCAGCCCGCCGGGACTAGCGGGGACCTATAGCACAGATACGCAGTATTTT. Translated, it gives CASSPPGLAGTYSTDTQYF.

V gene TRBV30 combines with J gene TRBJ1-6, with D uncertain. Trimming cost V 5 bases and J 9 bases, with 11 bases left between them. The CDR3 consists of 12 residues. Germline CDR1 reads GTSNPN; CDR2 reads SVGIG (reference sequence). In DNA form, the CDR3 reads TGTGCCTGGGCTTTTGACTCTTCACCCCTCCACTTT. Translating it yields CAWAFDSSPLHF.

CDR3 coding DNA: TGCGCCAGCAGCCGACTAGCGGGGGAACCGGGGGGGCACTACGAGCAGTACTTC. Amino acid sequence: CASSRLAGEPGGHYEQYF. The chain carries TRBV4-1 and TRBJ2-7; 12 nucleotides align to TRBD2. V lost 4 bases, J lost 3 bases, and 13 bases stayed unmatched. The CDR3 runs to 18 residues. The germline V gene has CDR1 MGHRA and CDR2 YSYEKL.

This sequence joins TRBV9 and TRBJ2-1; 8 bases match TRBD2. V lost 4 bases and J lost 8; bases outside the gene matches: 8. From germline, CDR1 is SGDLS and CDR2 YYNGEE. CDR3 length: 14 residues. DNA for the CDR3: TGTGCCAGCAGCAAGTGGACTAGCAAGGATGAGCAGTTCTTC. This gives the protein CASSKWTSKDEQFF.

V gene TRBV2 combines with J gene TRBJ2-3; tentative D call: TRBD2 (6 bases). The V gene's germline CDR1 is SNHLY and CDR2 FYNNEI. V gave up 10 bases and J gave up 3 bases, with 11 bases separating them. The CDR3 spans 12 residues. The CDR3 DNA is TGTGCCACGCGCCGGGAGACAGATACGCAGTATTTT. Translation: CATRRETDTQYF.

The chain is built from TRBV12-3 or TRBV12-4 and TRBJ1-2; weak D call: TRBD1 (5 bases). This CDR3 comprises 13 residues. Trimming stripped 6 bases from V and 4 bases from J, with 12 bases between. The CDR3 region has the DNA TGTGCCAGCAGCCCTGACAGAACCTATGGCTACACCTTC. Translating it yields CASSPDRTYGYTF.

This clone is a singleton in its sample. J is TRBJ2-7 and V is TRBV6-1; TRBD2 might be the D (6 bases). V lost 0 bases to trimming and J lost 0 bases, with 12 bases between them. The germline CDR1 and CDR2 sequences are MNHNS and SASEGT. There are 16 residues in the CDR3. The CDR3 is CASSEAGGASSYEQYF. DNA of the CDR3: TGTGCCAGCAGTGAAGCGGGCGGGGCGAGCTCCTACGAGCAGTACTTC.

J is TRBJ1-1 and V is TRBV4-3; D uncertain. Germline values: CDR1 LGHNA, CDR2 YSLEER. Trimming pared 0 bases from V and 0 bases from J, leaving 17 bases between. The CDR3 covers 18 residues. CDR3 amino acids: CASSQDITPTLMNTEAFF. CDR3 bases: TGCGCCAGCAGCCAAGATATAACTCCCACCTTAATGAACACTGAAGCTTTCTTT.

The V call is TRBV4-3, the J call TRBJ2-6, with 9 bases lining up with TRBD1. CDR3 length: 18 amino acids. Germline CDR1 and CDR2: LGHNA and YSLEER. With 1 base clipped from V and 1 base from J, the junction kept 5 bases outside the gene matches. The DNA of the CDR3 is TGCGCCAGCAGCCAAGCTACCGGGACAGGGTCTGGGGCCAACGTCCTGACTTTC. As protein: CASSQATGTGSGANVLTF.

The chain combines TRBV6-1 with TRBJ1-2, with D perhaps matching TRBD1 (6 bases). Trimming removed 2 bases from V and 4 bases from J, with 11 bases in between. Germline V gene sequence: CDR1 MNHNS, CDR2 SASEGT. This CDR3 has 14 amino acids. The CDR3: CASSEYREGYGYTF. For the CDR3, the DNA is TGTGCCAGCAGTGAATACAGGGAGGGCTATGGCTACACCTTC.

The gene calls are TRBV14 and TRBJ1-1; tentatively, D is TRBD1 (5 bases). With 1 base removed from V and 2 bases from J, the gap between germline ends came to 8 bases. This CDR3 spans 14 amino acids. Germline values: CDR1 SGHDN, CDR2 FVKESK. The chain's CDR3 is CASSQVWGNTEAFF. The CDR3 DNA reads as TGTGCCAGCAGCCAAGTTTGGGGCAACACTGAAGCTTTCTTT.

This sequence joins TRBV18 and TRBJ1-1, with D uncertain. In germline, CDR1 is KGHSH, CDR2 LQKENI. V shed 1 base and J shed 4 bases, with 10 bases lying between them. This CDR3 has 14 amino acids. The CDR3 nucleotides read TGTGCCAGCTCACCACTAGGGAGGAGCACTGAAGCTTTCTTT. Protein product: CASSPLGRSTEAFF.

A single count supports this clone. The CDR3 nucleotides are TGTGCCAGCAGCTCCGACAGGGGCTCCTACAATGAGCAGTTCTTC. Amino acids: CASSSDRGSYNEQFF. This chain joins TRBV7-2 and TRBJ2-1; 8 bases are shared with TRBD1. Germline V CDR1 and CDR2: SGHTA, FQGNSA. There are 15 residues in the CDR3. V dropped 4 bases and J dropped 0; count of bases not matched to a gene: 2.

The CDR3, as DNA: TGTGCCAGCAGTGTGGGGGCTCAAGAGACCCAGTACTTC. Its translation is CASSVGAQETQYF. This chain uses TRBV2 with TRBJ2-5; tentatively, D is TRBD1 (6 bases). Trimming shortened V by 4 bases and J by 2 bases, and 8 bases separated the two germline ends. The CDR3 has 13 residues. The germline V gene encodes CDR1 SNHLY and CDR2 FYNNEI.

In DNA form, the CDR3 reads TGCGCCAGCAGCTTCAAGGGGCCTGCCCCAGATACGCAGTATTTT. Its protein is CASSFKGPAPDTQYF. The chain joins TRBV5-1 to TRBJ2-3, with D perhaps matching TRBD1 (5 bases). The length of the CDR3 is 15 residues. Trimming removed 2 bases from V and 4 bases from J, with 14 bases in between. CDR1 SGHRS and CDR2 YFSETQ come from the germline V gene.

The CDR3 DNA is TGTGCCAGCAGCCAGAAGACAGACGCTCCTGGCTACACCTTC. Translating it yields CASSQKTDAPGYTF. The chain couples TRBV3-1 (or the pseudogene TRBV3-2) to TRBJ1-2; perhaps TRBD1 as D (5 bases). Trimming removed 3 bases at V and 7 bases at J, with 15 bases between. The CDR3 has 14 residues. CDR1 LGHDT and CDR2 YNNKEL come from the germline V gene (reference sequence).